This T cell receptor (beta chain) is from a study of blood T cell repertoires in COVID-19. Study-wide background: Both acute and convalescent COVID-19 samples were obtained from the United States, Italy and Spain. The cDNA or gDNA used as material had been derived from T cells, B-cell-depleted T cells, or PBMCs.

In the original workflow: Estimates of nucleated cell counts were drawn from the amplification of reference gene primers. TCRdb's copy holds only in-frame clones and misses some; the assay was immunoSEQ multiplex PCR. For V, J and clone size, that table is used; D and trimming come from the DNA. The sample carries approximately 90,000 clones, 75% to 90% recorded once. Per germline, CDR1 SGHAT and CDR2 FQNNGV. The CDR3 sequence is 16 residues long. The V and J ends lost 5 bases and 5 bases, in that order; junction bases with no gene match: 12. This sequence originates from a woman older than 75 with acute or convalescent COVID-19. The sequencing input was peripheral blood. The chain combines TRBV11-2 with TRBJ2-3, with 8 bases fitting TRBD2. The DNA of the CDR3 is TGTGCCAGCAGCCTTGGGGTGTCCGGGGGGGAAGATACGCAGTATTTT. Its translation: CASSLGVSGGEDTQYF.